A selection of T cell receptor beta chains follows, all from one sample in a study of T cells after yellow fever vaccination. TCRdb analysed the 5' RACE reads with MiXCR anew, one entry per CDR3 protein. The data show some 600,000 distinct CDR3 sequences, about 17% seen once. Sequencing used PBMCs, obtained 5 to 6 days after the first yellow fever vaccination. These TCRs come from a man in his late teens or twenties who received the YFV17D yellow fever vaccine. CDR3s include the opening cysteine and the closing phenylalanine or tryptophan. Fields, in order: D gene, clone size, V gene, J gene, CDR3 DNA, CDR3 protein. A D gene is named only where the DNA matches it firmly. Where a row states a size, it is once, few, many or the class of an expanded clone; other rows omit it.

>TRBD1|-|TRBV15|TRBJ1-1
TGTGCCACCAGCAGAGCTCAGGGGGTTAACACTGAAGCTTTCTTT
CATSRAQGVNTEAFF
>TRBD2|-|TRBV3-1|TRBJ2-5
TGTGCCAGCAGCCACGGGGGGGCCGGAGAGACCCAGTACTTC
CASSHGGAGETQYF
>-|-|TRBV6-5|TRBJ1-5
TGTGCCAGCAGTTACAGACGGGATCAGCCCCAGCATTTT
CASSYRRDQPQHF
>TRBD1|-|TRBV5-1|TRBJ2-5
TGCGCCAGCAGCTTAGGACAGGACTACCAAGAGACCCAGTACTTC
CASSLGQDYQETQYF
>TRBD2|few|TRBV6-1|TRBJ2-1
TGTGCCAGCACCGAGCGCGGGGGGGCCGTTGAGCAGTTCTTC
CASTERGGAVEQFF
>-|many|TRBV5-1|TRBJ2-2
TGCGCCAGCAGCTTGGTCGGGTACGGCGGGGAGCTGTTTTTT
CASSLVGYGGELFF
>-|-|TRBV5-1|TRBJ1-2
TGCGCCAGCAGACGTGACCCAGCGGGCAACTATGGCTACACCTTC
CASRRDPAGNYGYTF
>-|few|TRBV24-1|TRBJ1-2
TGTGCCACCAGTGATCCTTCCAGGGGTAGCTATGGCTACACCTTC
CATSDPSRGSYGYTF
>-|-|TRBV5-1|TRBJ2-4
TGCGCCAGCAGCTCAGGGGCCCCGAAGAACATTCAGTACTTC
CASSSGAPKNIQYF
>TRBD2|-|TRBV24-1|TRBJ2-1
TGTGCCACCAGTGACCCAAGAGCGGGGTCCTTCAATGAGCAGTTCTTC
CATSDPRAGSFNEQFF
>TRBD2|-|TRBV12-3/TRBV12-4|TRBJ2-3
TGTGCCAGCAGCTCCCTAGCGGACCACACAGATACGCAGTATTTT
CASSSLADHTDTQYF
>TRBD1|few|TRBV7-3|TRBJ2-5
TGTGCCAGCGCAGCGGACAGGGGGCTTGGGAAGACCCAGTACTTC
CASAADRGLGKTQYF
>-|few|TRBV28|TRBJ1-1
TGTGCCAGCAGTTTTATGGGGCCCACTGAAGCTTTCTTT
CASSFMGPTEAFF
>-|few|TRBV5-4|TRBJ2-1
TGTGCCAGCAGCCAGGGGGGGACAAGTAACAATGAGCAGTTCTTC
CASSQGGTSNNEQFF
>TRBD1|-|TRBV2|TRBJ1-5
TGTGCCAGCAGAAGGGCCCGGGACAGAAGCAATCAGCCCCAGCATTTT
CASRRARDRSNQPQHF
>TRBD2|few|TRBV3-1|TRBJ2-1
TGTGCCAGCAGCCAAGAAGGAACTAGCGGTTACAATGAGCAGTTCTTC
CASSQEGTSGYNEQFF
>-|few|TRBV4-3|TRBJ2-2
TGCGCCAGCAGCCAAGCTGAGGCAAGGTTTAGGGCCGGGGAGCTGTTTTTT
CASSQAEARFRAGELFF
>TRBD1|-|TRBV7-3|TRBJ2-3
TGTGCCAGCAGCCCCCGTCCCGGGACAGTTTCAGATACGCAGTATTTT
CASSPRPGTVSDTQYF
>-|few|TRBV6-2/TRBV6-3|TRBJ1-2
TGTGCCAGCAGTTACTCCCCTTGGACAAAAGGCTACACCTTC
CASSYSPWTKGYTF
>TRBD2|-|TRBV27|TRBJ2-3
TGTGCCAGCAGTTTTTTGGGGGCGGGGGGTGCCACAGATACGCAGTATTTT
CASSFLGAGGATDTQYF
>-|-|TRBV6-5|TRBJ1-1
TGTGCCAGCAGTTTGGGGGGAAGAGTCACTGAAGCTTTCTTT
CASSLGGRVTEAFF
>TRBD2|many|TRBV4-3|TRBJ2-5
TGCGCCAGCAGCAGTCAACGCGGGGGTCAAGAGACCCAGTACTTC
CASSSQRGGQETQYF
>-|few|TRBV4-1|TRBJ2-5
TGCGCCAGCAGCCAAGGAGACAGAGGGTCCCAAGAGACCCAGTACTTC
CASSQGDRGSQETQYF
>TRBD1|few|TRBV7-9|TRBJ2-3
TGTGCCAGCAGCTATCCAGGGGGCATTGACACAGATACGCAGTATTTT
CASSYPGGIDTDTQYF
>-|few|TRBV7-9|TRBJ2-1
TGTGCCAGCAGCCGTATACTAACCTGGGGTCCCCAGGTCAACAATGAGCAGTTCTTC
CASSRILTWGPQVNNEQFF
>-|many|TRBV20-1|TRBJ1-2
TGCAGTGCTAGGACACGGGACAACTATGGCTACACCTTC
CSARTRDNYGYTF
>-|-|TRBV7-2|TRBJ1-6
TGTGCCAGCAGCTTAGGGGAAACCCTCCACTTT
CASSLGETLHF
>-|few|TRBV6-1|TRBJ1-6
TGTGCCAGCAGGGGGCCGGGGTTTTCACCCCTCCACTTT
CASRGPGFSPLHF
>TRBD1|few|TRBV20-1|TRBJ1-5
TGCAGTGCTAGACCTAACAGGGGGATCGGCCAGCCCCAGCATTTT
CSARPNRGIGQPQHF
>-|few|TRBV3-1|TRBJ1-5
TGTGCCAGCAGCCCCAGCTGGGCGGATCAGCCCCAGCATTTT
CASSPSWADQPQHF
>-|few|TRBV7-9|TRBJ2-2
TGTGCCAGCAACCCCATCACCGGGGAGCTGTTTTTT
CASNPITGELFF
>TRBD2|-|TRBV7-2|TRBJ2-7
TGTGCCAGCAGCCGTACTAGCGGGGGGTACGAGCAGTACTTC
CASSRTSGGYEQYF
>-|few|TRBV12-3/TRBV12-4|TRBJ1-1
TGTGCCTGGTCATTTGGGGCTGAAGCTTTCTTT
CAWSFGAEAFF
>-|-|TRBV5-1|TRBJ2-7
TGCGCCAGCAACCCGAGGGGGGATACCTACGAGCAGTACTTC
CASNPRGDTYEQYF
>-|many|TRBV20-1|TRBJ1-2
TGCAGTGCTAGAGATTCCGCTTGGGGGAACTATGGCTACACCTTC
CSARDSAWGNYGYTF
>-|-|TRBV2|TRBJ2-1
TGTGCCAGCAGGGGGTTTCGGAGTTCGGGATTCTCCTACAATGAGCAGTTCTTC
CASRGFRSSGFSYNEQFF
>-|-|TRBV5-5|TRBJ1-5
TGTGCCAGCAGCTTGGGTGGGGGTGGAGGGCAGCCCCAGCATTTT
CASSLGGGGGQPQHF
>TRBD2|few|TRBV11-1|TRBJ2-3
TGTGCCAGCAGCATCCCGTATCGGCTAGCGGGGGCCCTTTCGGAGGATACGCAGTATTTT
CASSIPYRLAGALSEDTQYF
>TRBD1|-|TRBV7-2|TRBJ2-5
TGTGCCAGCACTCTCGGTAGACAGGGGGAGACCCAGTACTTC
CASTLGRQGETQYF
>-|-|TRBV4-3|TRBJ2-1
TGCGCCAGCAGCCAGGGAGTAGGGGCCTTCTACAATGAGCAGTTCTTC
CASSQGVGAFYNEQFF
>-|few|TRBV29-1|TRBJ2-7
TGCAGCGCTACGAGGGACGGGACCTACGAGCAGTACTTC
CSATRDGTYEQYF
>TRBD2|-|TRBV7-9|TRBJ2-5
TGTGCCAGCAGCCCCGGACGCGGGGGAGAGACCCAGTACTTC
CASSPGRGGETQYF
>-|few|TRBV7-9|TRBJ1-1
TGTGCCAGCAGCTTAGCCACGAACACTGAAGCTTTCTTT
CASSLATNTEAFF
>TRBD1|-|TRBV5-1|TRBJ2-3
TGCGCCAGCCTGGACAGGGCCACAGATACGCAGTATTTT
CASLDRATDTQYF
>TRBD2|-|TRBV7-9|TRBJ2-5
TGTGCCAGCAGCCCTGGGACTAGCGGGGAACAAGAGACCCAGTACTTC
CASSPGTSGEQETQYF
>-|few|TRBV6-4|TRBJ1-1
TGTGCCAGCAGTGCTCAAGGGGGAAGTGGCACTGAAGCTTTCTTT
CASSAQGGSGTEAFF
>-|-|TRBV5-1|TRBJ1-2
TGCGCCAGCAGCTTGGTCCTATTGGGGAGGAGGTCTTCTGCTAACTATGGCTACACCTTC
CASSLVLLGRRSSANYGYTF
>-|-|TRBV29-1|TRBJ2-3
TGCAGCGTTGGGTACAATCAGGTCGATACGCAGTATTTT
CSVGYNQVDTQYF
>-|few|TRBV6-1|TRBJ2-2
TGTGCCAGCTTTCGGGGCAGGGTTAGCACCGGGGAGCTGTTTTTT
CASFRGRVSTGELFF
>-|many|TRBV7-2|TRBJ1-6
TGTGCCAGCAGCCCTATGGGGCGGTATTCACCCCTCCACTTT
CASSPMGRYSPLHF
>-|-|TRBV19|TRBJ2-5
TGTGCCACCGGGACAAGAGGGGAGACCCAGTACTTC
CATGTRGETQYF